This TCR beta chain comes out of a study of T cell repertoires in cytomegalovirus infection. Study in general: CMV epitopes in the study were HLA-C-restricted (recently identified) and HLA-B-restricted (well studied).

TCRdb re-derived calls from the reads in MiXCR, one entry per CDR3 protein. The sample has roughly 920,000 distinct CDR3 sequences, around 31% seen once. As regards this clonotype: Its antigen is currently unknown.

The sequence was obtained from a human donor in good health (CMV status not recorded). Some clones in this sample may be carry-over from other donors' samples. The sequencing here drew on cultured CD8+ T cells from PBMCs, taken from culture after CMV antigen stimulation.

CDR3 sequence reads: CSVVTKSGGANEQFF. For the CDR3, the DNA is TGCAGCGTTGTCACAAAGAGCGGGGGGGCCAATGAGCAGTTCTTC. V gene TRBV29-1 combines with J gene TRBJ2-1; 10 positions agree with TRBD2. Germline CDR1 reads SQVTM; CDR2 reads ANQGSEA. J was trimmed by 6 bases and V by 4 bases; bases with no gene match: 9. The CDR3 sequence is 15 residues long.